The rows below give T cell receptor beta chains drawn from one sample of a study of T cell repertoires in cytomegalovirus infection. TCRdb itself ran the reads through MiXCR, one entry per CDR3 protein. Among under 300,000 distinct CDR3 sequences listed, approximately 15% were seen once. The sequencing sample was made of CD8+ T cells from PBMCs. Source of these receptors: a human donor in good health (CMV status not recorded). Some clones in this sample may be carry-over from other donors' samples. CDR3s leave out the opening cysteine and the closing phenylalanine or tryptophan. The order of the fields is D gene, V gene, J gene, clone size, CDR3 protein. A D gene is named only where the DNA matches it firmly. Not every row has a clone size; where given, it reads once, few, many or a size class.

d_gene: TRBD1; v_gene: TRBV25-1; j_gene: TRBJ2-2; abundance: many; CDR3aa: ASSEPGQGPSGELF
d_gene: -; v_gene: TRBV7-2; j_gene: TRBJ1-5; abundance: many; CDR3aa: ASSSRGNQPQH
d_gene: -; v_gene: TRBV5-6; j_gene: TRBJ2-5; abundance: -; CDR3aa: ASSFLPKETQY
d_gene: -; v_gene: TRBV19; j_gene: TRBJ1-1; abundance: few; CDR3aa: ATRGPETEAF
d_gene: -; v_gene: TRBV20-1; j_gene: TRBJ1-2; abundance: few; CDR3aa: SARLSSNAGVYGYT
d_gene: -; v_gene: TRBV12-3/TRBV12-4; j_gene: TRBJ2-7; abundance: many; CDR3aa: ASSAVATYEQY
d_gene: -; v_gene: TRBV11-2; j_gene: TRBJ1-1; abundance: few; CDR3aa: ASSPNLDRGAADTEAF
d_gene: TRBD1; v_gene: TRBV19; j_gene: TRBJ1-2; abundance: few; CDR3aa: ASSPGTALPLGYT
d_gene: TRBD2; v_gene: TRBV7-2; j_gene: TRBJ2-7; abundance: many; CDR3aa: ASRRGAFIYEQY
d_gene: -; v_gene: TRBV5-4; j_gene: TRBJ2-6; abundance: many; CDR3aa: ASSAPGTSGANVLT
d_gene: TRBD1; v_gene: TRBV7-2; j_gene: TRBJ2-1; abundance: many; CDR3aa: ASGQGNEQF
d_gene: TRBD2; v_gene: TRBV11-2; j_gene: TRBJ2-1; abundance: few; CDR3aa: ASSLGGGDNEQF
d_gene: TRBD1; v_gene: TRBV3-1; j_gene: TRBJ2-5; abundance: few; CDR3aa: ASSPSQGIARETQY
d_gene: -; v_gene: TRBV6-1; j_gene: TRBJ2-7; abundance: many; CDR3aa: ASSDLGDWSYEQY
d_gene: -; v_gene: TRBV28; j_gene: TRBJ1-2; abundance: -; CDR3aa: ASSLYGPDYYGYT
d_gene: TRBD1; v_gene: TRBV19; j_gene: TRBJ2-7; abundance: -; CDR3aa: ASRGTGTGDYEQY
d_gene: TRBD1; v_gene: TRBV20-1; j_gene: TRBJ2-7; abundance: -; CDR3aa: SASGPTGRVGPYEQY
d_gene: -; v_gene: TRBV6-2/TRBV6-3; j_gene: TRBJ1-6; abundance: -; CDR3aa: ASSSRGQGSPLH
d_gene: -; v_gene: TRBV7-2; j_gene: TRBJ1-2; abundance: many; CDR3aa: ASSLEGRGEYGYT
d_gene: -; v_gene: TRBV4-1; j_gene: TRBJ2-5; abundance: -; CDR3aa: ASSQAPSWVNLQETQY
d_gene: TRBD2; v_gene: TRBV6-6; j_gene: TRBJ2-3; abundance: -; CDR3aa: ASSYSGLAGPDTQY
d_gene: -; v_gene: TRBV4-1; j_gene: TRBJ1-1; abundance: few; CDR3aa: ASSQVSAGWNTEAF
d_gene: -; v_gene: TRBV11-2; j_gene: TRBJ2-7; abundance: -; CDR3aa: ASSFGRDEQY
d_gene: TRBD1; v_gene: TRBV7-9; j_gene: TRBJ2-7; abundance: -; CDR3aa: ASSFYATGEAYEQY
d_gene: -; v_gene: TRBV7-9; j_gene: TRBJ1-4; abundance: few; CDR3aa: ASSLLRGTNEKLF
d_gene: TRBD1; v_gene: TRBV19; j_gene: TRBJ1-5; abundance: -; CDR3aa: ASSIPTGYSNQPQH
d_gene: -; v_gene: TRBV5-6; j_gene: TRBJ2-1; abundance: many; CDR3aa: ASSPGRAYNEQF
d_gene: -; v_gene: TRBV4-1; j_gene: TRBJ2-7; abundance: many; CDR3aa: ASSQEGRSLHEQY
d_gene: -; v_gene: TRBV4-1; j_gene: TRBJ2-2; abundance: few; CDR3aa: ASSQDAGPTGELF
d_gene: TRBD1; v_gene: TRBV19; j_gene: TRBJ2-7; abundance: large; CDR3aa: ASSISETGESYEQY
d_gene: -; v_gene: TRBV7-9; j_gene: TRBJ2-7; abundance: many; CDR3aa: ASRTDGGEQY
d_gene: TRBD1; v_gene: TRBV28; j_gene: TRBJ1-6; abundance: many; CDR3aa: ASSPRQGRNSPLH
d_gene: -; v_gene: TRBV6-2/TRBV6-3; j_gene: TRBJ2-7; abundance: -; CDR3aa: ASSTNKLTTGLPYEQY
d_gene: -; v_gene: TRBV12-5; j_gene: TRBJ2-7; abundance: -; CDR3aa: ASGLGGVPYEQY
d_gene: TRBD2; v_gene: TRBV7-9; j_gene: TRBJ2-5; abundance: -; CDR3aa: ASSPTSGGPTTRETQY
d_gene: -; v_gene: TRBV11-2; j_gene: TRBJ2-3; abundance: -; CDR3aa: ASSAAESDTQY
d_gene: TRBD1; v_gene: TRBV5-1; j_gene: TRBJ2-7; abundance: many; CDR3aa: ASSPAGGYSEQY
d_gene: TRBD1; v_gene: TRBV7-8; j_gene: TRBJ1-3; abundance: many; CDR3aa: ASSLTQGASGNTIY
d_gene: TRBD1; v_gene: TRBV7-9; j_gene: TRBJ1-1; abundance: many; CDR3aa: ASSQGEGEAF
d_gene: -; v_gene: TRBV2; j_gene: TRBJ2-7; abundance: -; CDR3aa: ASSRSRDGSYEQY
d_gene: -; v_gene: TRBV2; j_gene: TRBJ1-1; abundance: -; CDR3aa: ATLGRLNTEAF
d_gene: -; v_gene: TRBV7-8; j_gene: TRBJ2-2; abundance: many; CDR3aa: ASSLLAGTNTGELF
d_gene: TRBD1; v_gene: TRBV10-3; j_gene: TRBJ2-7; abundance: -; CDR3aa: AISEDRDYYEQY
d_gene: TRBD2; v_gene: TRBV6-8; j_gene: TRBJ2-1; abundance: -; CDR3aa: ASSRGGPVSNEQF
d_gene: TRBD2; v_gene: TRBV20-1; j_gene: TRBJ2-5; abundance: -; CDR3aa: SARDPTSGGQETQY
d_gene: TRBD1; v_gene: TRBV28; j_gene: TRBJ1-5; abundance: few; CDR3aa: ASSWGTGALTAEPQH
d_gene: TRBD2; v_gene: TRBV7-2; j_gene: TRBJ2-7; abundance: few; CDR3aa: ASSFGGVAYEQY
d_gene: TRBD2; v_gene: TRBV11-2; j_gene: TRBJ2-5; abundance: few; CDR3aa: ASSLDLSGGETQY